The TCR beta chain under discussion was sequenced for a study of identical twins. One entry per CDR3 protein, called by TCRdb with MiXCR from the 5' RACE reads. Of around 500,000 distinct CDR3 sequences listed, 12% to 15% are singletons. Germline CDR1 is SEHNR and CDR2 is FQNEAQ (reference sequence). V was trimmed by 5 bases and J by 8 bases, leaving 10 bases between them. The CDR3 has 12 amino acids. This sample was also put to use in a study of yellow fever vaccine responses in identical twins.

What was sequenced was CD4+ T cells sorted from blood. The source of this sequence is a woman between 18 and 29 years old in good health. V and J are TRBV7-9 and TRBJ2-4; a possible D gene is TRBD2 (5 bases). The CDR3 region is CASSKAADIQYF. The CDR3 DNA is TGTGCCAGCAGCAAAGCGGCAGACATTCAGTACTTC.